This T cell receptor (beta chain) was recovered during a study of T cells in Graves' hyperthyroidism and ophthalmopathy. Study information: Peripheral blood specimens were obtained at initial diagnosis, prior to any treatment.

Amplification of TCR beta CDR3 regions was performed using RNA transcripts as template. The HTBI primer set was used in a first-round RT-PCR of the TCR CDR3. TCRdb reprocessed the multiplex PCR reads with MiXCR, giving one entry per CDR3 protein. The data contain 370,000 or so distinct CDR3 sequences, around a sixth of them seen just once; the ten biggest clones take up 25% to 35%. This clonotype showed up just a few times. CDR3 length: 14 residues. Germline loops: CDR1 SGHRS, CDR2 YFSETQ. V was pared by 3 bases and J by 3 bases, with 4 bases of the junction left unmatched. This sequence originates from a woman aged 18-30 years with Graves' hyperthyroidism that later progressed to Graves' ophthalmopathy. The sequenced material came from blood. V and J are TRBV5-1 and TRBJ1-1; 8 bases map to TRBD1. The CDR3 DNA follows: TGCGCCAGCAGCTCCCTGGGACAGGACACTGAAGCTTTCTTT. Encoded protein: CASSSLGQDTEAFF. Full variable domain (outside the CDR3, taken from reference TRBV5-1 and TRBJ1-1): KAGVTQTPRYLIKTRGQQVTLSCSPISGHRSVSWYQQTPGQGLQFLFEYFSETQRNKGNFPGRFSGRQFSNSRSEMNVSTLELGDSALYLCASSSLGQDTEAFFGQGTRLTVV.